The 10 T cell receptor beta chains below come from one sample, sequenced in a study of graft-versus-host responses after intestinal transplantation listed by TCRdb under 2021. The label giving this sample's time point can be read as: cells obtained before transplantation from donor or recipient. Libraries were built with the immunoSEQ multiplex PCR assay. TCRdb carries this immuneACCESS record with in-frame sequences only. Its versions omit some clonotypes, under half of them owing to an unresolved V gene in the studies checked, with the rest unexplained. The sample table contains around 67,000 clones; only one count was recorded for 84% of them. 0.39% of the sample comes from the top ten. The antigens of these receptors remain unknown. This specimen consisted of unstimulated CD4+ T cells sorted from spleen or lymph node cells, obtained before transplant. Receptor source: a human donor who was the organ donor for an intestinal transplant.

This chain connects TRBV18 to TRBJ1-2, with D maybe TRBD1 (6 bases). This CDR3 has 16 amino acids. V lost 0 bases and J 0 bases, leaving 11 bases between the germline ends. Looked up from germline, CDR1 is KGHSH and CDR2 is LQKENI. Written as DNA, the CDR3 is TGTGCCAGCTCACCACCGGGGGCAGGAGCTAACTATGGCTACACCTTC. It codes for CASSPPGAGANYGYTF.

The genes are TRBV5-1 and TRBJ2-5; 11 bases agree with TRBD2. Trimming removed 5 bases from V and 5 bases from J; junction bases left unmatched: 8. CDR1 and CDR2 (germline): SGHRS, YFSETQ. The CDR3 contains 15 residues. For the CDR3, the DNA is TGCGCCAGCAGTTATAAGACTAGCGGGGACGAGACCCAGTACTTC. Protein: CASSYKTSGDETQYF.

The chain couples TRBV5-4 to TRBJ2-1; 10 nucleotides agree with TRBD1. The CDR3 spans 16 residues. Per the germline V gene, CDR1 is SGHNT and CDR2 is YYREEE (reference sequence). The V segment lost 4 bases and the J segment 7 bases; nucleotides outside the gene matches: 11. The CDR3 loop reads CASSHPGTGEGNEQFF. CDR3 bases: TGTGCCAGCAGCCACCCCGGGACAGGGGAGGGGAATGAGCAGTTCTTC.

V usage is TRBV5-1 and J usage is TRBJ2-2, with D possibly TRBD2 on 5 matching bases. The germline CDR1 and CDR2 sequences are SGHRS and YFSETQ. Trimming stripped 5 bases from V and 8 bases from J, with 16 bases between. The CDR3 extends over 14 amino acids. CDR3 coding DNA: TGCGCCAGCAGACCGGACGGGGTTTTAGGGGAGCTGTTTTTT. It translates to CASRPDGVLGELFF.

The CDR3 bases are TGCGCCAGCAGCTCATCGGGACAGGGGGCAAGTGGGGCCAACGTCCTGACTTTC. Amino acids: CASSSSGQGASGANVLTF. The V and J genes are TRBV5-1 and TRBJ2-6, with TRBD1 matching over 12 bases. Germline V lookup: CDR1 SGHRS, CDR2 YFSETQ. The CDR3 spans 18 residues. V was pared by 3 bases and J by 3 bases, with 7 bases of the junction left unmatched. The full variable domain, in which reference TRBV5-1 and TRBJ2-6 provide the parts outside the CDR3, is KAGVTQTPRYLIKTRGQQVTLSCSPISGHRSVSWYQQTPGQGLQFLFEYFSETQRNKGNFPGRFSGRQFSNSRSEMNVSTLELGDSALYLCASSSSGQGASGANVLTFGAGSRLTVL.

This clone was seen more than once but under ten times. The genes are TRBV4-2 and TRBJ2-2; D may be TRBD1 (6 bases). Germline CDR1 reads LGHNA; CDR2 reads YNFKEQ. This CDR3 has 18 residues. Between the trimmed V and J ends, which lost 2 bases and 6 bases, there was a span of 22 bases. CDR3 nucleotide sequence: TGTGCCAGCAGCCAAAGGGGGAAGTCCCCGGAAAGGTCCGGGGAGCTGTTTTTT. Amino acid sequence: CASSQRGKSPERSGELFF.

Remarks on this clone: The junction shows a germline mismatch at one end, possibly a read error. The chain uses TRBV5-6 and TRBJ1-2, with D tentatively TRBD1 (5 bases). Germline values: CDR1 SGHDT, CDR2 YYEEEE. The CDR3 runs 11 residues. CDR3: CASSLSDSISF. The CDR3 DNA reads TGTGCCAGCAGCTTGTCCGACAGTATCTCCTTC.

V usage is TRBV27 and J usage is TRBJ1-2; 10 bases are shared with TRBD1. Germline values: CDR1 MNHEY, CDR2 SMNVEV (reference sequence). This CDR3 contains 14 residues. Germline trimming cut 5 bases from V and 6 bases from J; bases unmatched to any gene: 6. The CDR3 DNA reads TGTGCCAGCAGTGCAAGACAGGGGGCGGATGGCTACACCTTC. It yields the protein CASSARQGADGYTF.

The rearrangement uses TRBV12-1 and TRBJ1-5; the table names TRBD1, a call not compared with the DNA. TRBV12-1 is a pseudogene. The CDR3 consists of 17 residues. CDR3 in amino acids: CASSFGITGVDNQPQHF. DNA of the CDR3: TGTGCCAGCAGCTTTGGGATTACAGGGGTGGATAATCAGCCCCAGCATTTT.

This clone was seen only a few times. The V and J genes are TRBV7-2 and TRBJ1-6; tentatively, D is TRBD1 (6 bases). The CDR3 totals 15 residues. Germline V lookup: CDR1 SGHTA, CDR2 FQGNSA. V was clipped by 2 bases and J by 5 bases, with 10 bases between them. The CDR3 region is CASSLTAGDNSPLHF. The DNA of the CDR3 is TGTGCCAGCAGCTTAACAGCAGGGGATAATTCACCCCTCCACTTT.